The 19 T cell receptor beta chains below were found in one sample sequenced in a study of T cells in Graves' hyperthyroidism and ophthalmopathy (dated by TCRdb to between 2018 and 2021). Libraries were prepared through multiplex PCR. Data came from an Illumina HiSeq 2000. The TCR beta CDR3 regions were amplified from the RNA transcripts. The TCR CDR3 was subjected to a first round of RT-PCR using the HTBI primer set and the Qiagen OneStep RT-PCR kit. TCRdb itself trimmed the public reads at Q25 with fastp, ran MiXCR and retained productive beta chains. Entries that share a CDR3 protein sequence are merged under the most common genes and DNA. The sample records 650,000 to 700,000 distinct CDR3 sequences, approximately 15% of which are singletons. Together, the top ten hold less than 20% of the sample. The specimen was blood. Receptors originate from a man aged 50-59 years with Graves' hyperthyroidism.

This clonotype has only a few counts. The V gene is TRBV9, the J gene TRBJ1-3; D might be TRBD1 (6 bases). The length of the CDR3 is 14 residues. Trimming left V 4 bases short and J 4 bases short, with 12 bases between. CDR1 is SGDLS and CDR2 is YYNGEE in the germline V gene. The CDR3 DNA reads as TGTGCCAGCAGCTCCCCGGACAGAGGAAACACCATATATTTT. Amino acids: CASSSPDRGNTIYF.

In this sample, this clonotype turned up many times. The chain carries TRBV2 and TRBJ1-2; possible D gene TRBD1, 6 bases. This CDR3 has 16 residues. In germline, CDR1 is SNHLY, CDR2 FYNNEI. V lost 7 bases and J lost 6, with 24 bases in between. Here the CDR3 DNA reads TGTGCCAGCAAGGGGGGTGGGGGGCTTCGAATGGATGGCTACACCTTC. This translates into CASKGGGGLRMDGYTF.

In its sample, this clonotype was seen many times. The chain couples TRBV27 to TRBJ2-7; 10 bases agree with TRBD2. J gave up 4 bases and V 4 bases, and 7 bases lay outside the gene matches. This CDR3 region has 15 residues. The germline V gene encodes CDR1 MNHEY and CDR2 SMNVEV (reference sequence). The CDR3 DNA reads TGTGCCAGCAGTTGGGCTAGCGGGAGCAGGTACGAGCAGTACTTC. It translates to CASSWASGSRYEQYF.

There are many counts of this clonotype. The rearrangement uses TRBV28 and TRBJ2-2, with D hard to call. Germline V gives CDR1 MDHEN, CDR2 SYDVKM. The CDR3 spans 13 residues. V lost 4 bases to trimming and J lost 3 bases, with 6 bases between them. CDR3 protein: CASSSRDTGELFF. For the CDR3, the DNA is TGTGCCAGCAGTTCCCGGGACACCGGGGAGCTGTTTTTT. The full variable domain, with the rest looked up from reference TRBV28 and TRBJ2-2, is DVKVTQSSRYLVKRTGEKVFLECVQDMDHENMFWYRQDPGLGLRLIYFSYDVKMKEKGDIPEGYSVSREKKERFSLILESASTNQTSMYLCASSSRDTGELFFGEGSRLTVL.

A few counts support this clonotype. The rearrangement links TRBV10-3 to TRBJ1-3; D ambiguous. The CDR3 has 14 amino acids. Trimming took 3 bases from V and 0 from J, leaving 6 bases between them. Germline CDR1 and CDR2: ENHRY and SYGVKD. For the CDR3, the DNA is TGTGCCATCAGTGACATAACCTCTGGAAACACCATATATTTT. This encodes CAISDITSGNTIYF.

Comment on this clonotype: This clone may be a read error of a much larger clone one base away. This chain joins TRBV20-1 and TRBJ1-6, with 7 bases that match TRBD1. Trimming at V came to 6 bases and at J to 11 bases, leaving 7 bases not matched to a gene. Germline CDR1 DFQATT, CDR2 SNEGSKA (reference sequence). The length of the CDR3 is 12 residues. The DNA for the CDR3 is TGCAGTGCGGATAACAGGGGCCCACCCCTCCACTTT. Residues: CSADNRGPPLHF.

This clonotype was counted ten times or more. The chain recombines TRBV11-2 with TRBJ2-7, with 10 bases aligning to TRBD2. Per germline, CDR1 SGHAT and CDR2 FQNNGV. This CDR3 contains 16 residues. Losses at the gene ends were 0 bases for V and 2 bases for J; bases not matched to a gene: 4. CDR3 bases: TGTGCCAGCAGCTTAGACCTAGCGGGAGTCACCTACGAGCAGTACTTC. Translation: CASSLDLAGVTYEQYF.

The V gene is TRBV5-6, the J gene TRBJ2-7, with D possibly being TRBD1 (6 bases). CDR1 is SGHDT, CDR2 YYEEEE, per germline. The V end was cut by 2 bases, the J end by 8 bases, with 14 bases between. CDR3 length: 13 amino acids. The CDR3 nucleotides read TGTGCCAGCAGCTTCGGACAGCAAGCCCAGCAGTACTTC. The encoded protein is CASSFGQQAQQYF.

This clonotype was found a few times. This chain uses TRBV10-2 with TRBJ2-7, with 8 bases aligning to TRBD2. Germline CDR1 reads WSHSY; CDR2 reads SAAADI. The trim removed 7 bases at V and 3 bases at J, leaving 32 bases unmatched. The CDR3 totals 22 residues. The CDR3 is CASISSRLAGDRVRGELYEQYF. The CDR3, as DNA: TGCGCCAGCATAAGCTCTCGGCTAGCGGGTGACCGGGTACGCGGAGAACTCTACGAGCAGTACTTC.

This clonotype was observed at least ten times. The chain combines TRBV2 with TRBJ2-7; D remains unclear. Between the trimmed V and J ends, which lost 3 bases and 0 bases, there was a span of 9 bases. The germline CDR1 and CDR2 sequences are SNHLY and FYNNEI. This CDR3 has 14 residues. Written as DNA, the CDR3 is TGTGCCAGCAGTGACCGGCTTAGCTCCTACGAGCAGTACTTC. Translating it yields CASSDRLSSYEQYF. Complete variable domain (other parts from reference TRBV2 and TRBJ2-7): EPEVTQTPSHQVTQMGQEVILRCVPISNHLYFYWYRQILGQKVEFLVSFYNNEISEKSEIFDDQFSVERPDGSNFTLKIRSTKLEDSAMYFCASSDRLSSYEQYFGPGTRLTVT.

The CDR3 here is CSASGTSVFTDTQYF. As DNA, the CDR3 is TGCAGTGCTAGTGGGACTAGCGTTTTCACAGATACGCAGTATTTT. The chain joins TRBV20-1 to TRBJ2-3; 10 nucleotides agree with TRBD2. Germline CDR1 reads DFQATT; CDR2 reads SNEGSKA (reference sequence). CDR3 size: 15 residues. With 3 bases clipped from V and 2 bases from J, the junction kept 5 bases outside the gene matches.

This clonotype was detected many times. The rearrangement joins TRBV28 to TRBJ1-2; D gene uncertain. Germline-derived CDR1 and CDR2 are MDHEN and SYDVKM. CDR3 length: 11 amino acids. Trimming removed 10 bases from V and 4 bases from J, with 10 bases in between. The CDR3 loop reads CAIGRTYGYTF. The CDR3 bases are TGTGCCATCGGACGGACCTATGGCTACACCTTC.

The chain employs TRBV6-2 or TRBV6-3 and TRBJ2-7, with 10 positions matching TRBD1. Germline trimming cut 2 bases from V and 4 bases from J; bases unmatched to any gene: 8. Germline-derived CDR1 and CDR2 are MNHEY and SVGEGT. The length of the CDR3 is 16 residues. This CDR3 reads CASSYPPRTGGYEQYF. The CDR3 DNA sequence: TGTGCCAGCAGTTACCCTCCTCGGACAGGGGGGTACGAGCAGTACTTC.

This clonotype was recorded many times. The chain links TRBV7-8 to TRBJ2-5; tentatively, D is TRBD1 (5 bases). The CDR3 has 15 amino acids. Trimming left V 3 bases short and J 0 bases short, with 11 bases between. Germline CDR1 SGHVS, CDR2 FQNEAQ. The CDR3 is CASSFGRGYQETQYF. The CDR3 nucleotides are TGTGCCAGCAGCTTTGGTAGGGGATACCAAGAGACCCAGTACTTC. Filled out from reference TRBV7-8 and TRBJ2-5, the complete variable domain reads GAGVSQSPRYKVAKRGQDVALRCDPISGHVSLFWYQQALGQGPEFLTYFQNEAQLDKSGLPSDRFFAERPEGSVSTLKIQRTQQEDSAVYLCASSFGRGYQETQYFGPGTRLLVL.

This chain links TRBV29-1 with TRBJ1-2, with D maybe TRBD1 (6 bases). CDR1 and CDR2 (germline): SQVTM, ANQGSEA. CDR3 length: 15 amino acids. Trimming stripped 5 bases from V and 4 bases from J, with 20 bases between. The CDR3 loop is CSVIFGQPVIYGYTF. In DNA form, the CDR3 reads TGCAGCGTTATATTTGGACAGCCTGTTATCTATGGCTACACCTTC.

Many counts were recorded for this clonotype. The chain is built from TRBV18 and TRBJ2-2; D is perhaps TRBD1 (6 bases). The CDR3 covers 15 residues. With 8 bases removed from V and 2 bases from J, the gap between germline ends came to 15 bases. CDR1 and CDR2 from the germline V gene are KGHSH and LQKENI. The CDR3 nucleotides read TGTGCCAGCGAACGGACAGCGGAAAACACCGGGGAGCTGTTTTTT. Translating it yields CASERTAENTGELFF.

This clonotype has a count of ten or more. The rearrangement links TRBV7-8 to TRBJ2-5; D gene ambiguous. V dropped 0 bases and J dropped 4 bases, with 9 bases sitting between them. The CDR3 has 14 residues. The V gene's germline CDR1 is SGHVS and CDR2 FQNEAQ. The CDR3 spells CASSLAPPPETQYF. The CDR3, as DNA: TGTGCCAGCAGCTTAGCGCCGCCCCCAGAGACCCAGTACTTC.

The chain uses TRBV5-1 and TRBJ1-2; 12 bases line up with TRBD1. V was clipped by 4 bases and J by 6 bases; unmatched bases: 16. The CDR3 extends over 18 amino acids. Per the germline V gene, CDR1 is SGHRS and CDR2 is YFSETQ. DNA of the CDR3: TGCGCCAGCAGCCCCCAAACCGGGACAGGGGGCACAGTGCATGGCTACACCTTC. Translated: CASSPQTGTGGTVHGYTF.

In its sample, this clonotype was seen many times. The chain recombines TRBV6-5 with TRBJ2-6; TRBD1 or TRBD2 may be the D gene (5 bases each). Trimming shortened V by 2 bases and J by 1 base, and 6 bases separated the two germline ends. The CDR3 totals 15 residues. Germline V gives CDR1 MNHEY, CDR2 SVGAGI. The CDR3 loop is CASSYGGSGANVLTF. CDR3 DNA sequence: TGTGCCAGCAGTTACGGGGGTTCTGGGGCCAACGTCCTGACTTTC.